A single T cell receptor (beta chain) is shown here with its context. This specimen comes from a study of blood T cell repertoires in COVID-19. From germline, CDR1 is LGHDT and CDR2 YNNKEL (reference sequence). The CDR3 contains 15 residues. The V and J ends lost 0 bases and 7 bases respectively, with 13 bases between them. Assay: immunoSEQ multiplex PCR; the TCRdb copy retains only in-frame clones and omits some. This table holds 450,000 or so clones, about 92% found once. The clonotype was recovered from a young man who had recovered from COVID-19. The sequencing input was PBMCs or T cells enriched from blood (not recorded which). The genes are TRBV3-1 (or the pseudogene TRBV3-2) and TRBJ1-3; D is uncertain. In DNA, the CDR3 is TGTGCCAGCAGCCAAGATCCCCCAGCCAGGAACACCATATATTTT. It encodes CASSQDPPARNTIYF.